These T cell receptor beta chains were read from a single sample in a study of blood T cell repertoires in COVID-19. Assay: immunoSEQ multiplex PCR; the TCRdb copy retains only in-frame clones and omits some. The repertoire holds about 460,000 clones, with approximately 86% as singletons. The sequenced material came from PBMCs or T cells enriched from blood (not recorded which). All receptors come from a woman in her sixties who had recovered from COVID-19. Both conserved end residues are part of each CDR3. The D gene is left open where the match is weak. Size is stated for part of the rows, as once, few or many counts, or as a class when the clone is expanded.

d_call: TRBD1; j_call: TRBJ2-1; v_call: TRBV28; clone_size: NA; cdr3_nt: TGTGCCAGCAGTTCGGGACAGGGTACCTACAATGAGCAGTTCTTC; cdr3_aa: CASSSGQGTYNEQFF
d_call: NA; j_call: TRBJ1-2; v_call: TRBV19; clone_size: NA; cdr3_nt: TGTGCCAGTTGCGCCGGGACATTGGATGGCTACACCTTC; cdr3_aa: CASCAGTLDGYTF
d_call: TRBD1; j_call: TRBJ1-3; v_call: TRBV11-2; clone_size: NA; cdr3_nt: TGTGCCAGCAGCTCGGACAGGGGAGACACCATATATTTT; cdr3_aa: CASSSDRGDTIYF
d_call: NA; j_call: TRBJ1-3; v_call: TRBV2; clone_size: NA; cdr3_nt: TGTGCCAGCAGGGTGGGGGGTAGCTCTGGAAACACCATATATTTT; cdr3_aa: CASRVGGSSGNTIYF
d_call: TRBD1; j_call: TRBJ2-5; v_call: TRBV2; clone_size: NA; cdr3_nt: TGTGCCAGCAGTAGAGACAGGGGCTACCAAGAGACCCAGTACTTC; cdr3_aa: CASSRDRGYQETQYF
d_call: TRBD1; j_call: TRBJ2-2; v_call: TRBV30; clone_size: NA; cdr3_nt: TGTGCCTGGAGTGGGACAGGTCACGGGGAGCTGTTTTTT; cdr3_aa: CAWSGTGHGELFF
d_call: NA; j_call: TRBJ1-5; v_call: TRBV19; clone_size: NA; cdr3_nt: TGTGCCAGTAGAGAGGGGTCAGGGGTTGTTCATCAGCCCCAGCATTTT; cdr3_aa: CASREGSGVVHQPQHF
d_call: NA; j_call: TRBJ2-1; v_call: TRBV7-2; clone_size: many; cdr3_nt: TGTGCCAGCACCCCCCGGGGGGCTTGGCATGAGCAGTTCTTC; cdr3_aa: CASTPRGAWHEQFF
d_call: TRBD1; j_call: TRBJ2-5; v_call: TRBV27; clone_size: NA; cdr3_nt: TGTGCCAGCAGGGGACAGGGGACCACAACCCAGTACTTC; cdr3_aa: CASRGQGTTTQYF
d_call: TRBD2; j_call: TRBJ2-3; v_call: TRBV24-1; clone_size: once; cdr3_nt: TGTGCCACCAGTGATTCCGGACTAGCCCCAGATACGCAGTATTTT; cdr3_aa: CATSDSGLAPDTQYF
d_call: NA; j_call: TRBJ1-5; v_call: TRBV4-1; clone_size: NA; cdr3_nt: TGCGCCAGCAGCCAAGATAGGTCGGGGGGCAATCAGCCCCAGCATTTT; cdr3_aa: CASSQDRSGGNQPQHF
d_call: TRBD1; j_call: TRBJ1-5; v_call: TRBV19; clone_size: NA; cdr3_nt: TGTGCCAGTACGGGACAGGGCTTTCAGCCCCAGCATTTT; cdr3_aa: CASTGQGFQPQHF
d_call: TRBD2; j_call: TRBJ2-1; v_call: TRBV29-1; clone_size: NA; cdr3_nt: TGCAGCACTAGCGGGGGGTACAATGAGCAGTTCTTC; cdr3_aa: CSTSGGYNEQFF
d_call: TRBD1; j_call: TRBJ2-3; v_call: TRBV6-1; clone_size: NA; cdr3_nt: TGTGCCAGCAGTGAAGGGACAGGGCACACAGATACGCAGTATTTT; cdr3_aa: CASSEGTGHTDTQYF
d_call: NA; j_call: TRBJ1-2; v_call: TRBV11-3; clone_size: NA; cdr3_nt: TGTGCCAGCAGTTTGAACAGGGTAGGGTCTAGCTATGGCTACACCTTC; cdr3_aa: CASSLNRVGSSYGYTF
d_call: NA; j_call: TRBJ1-2; v_call: TRBV3-1/TRBV3-2; clone_size: NA; cdr3_nt: TGTGCCAGCAGCCAACTGCGGGGGCTTACCTATGGCTACACCTTC; cdr3_aa: CASSQLRGLTYGYTF
d_call: TRBD1; j_call: TRBJ2-1; v_call: TRBV27; clone_size: NA; cdr3_nt: TGTGCCAGCAGTTTGTTCCTCCGGGACAGTATCTACAATGAGCAGTTCTTC; cdr3_aa: CASSLFLRDSIYNEQFF
d_call: NA; j_call: TRBJ2-3; v_call: TRBV10-3; clone_size: NA; cdr3_nt: TGTGCCATCAGTGAGAACCCGGGGGGCACAGATACGCAGTATTTT; cdr3_aa: CAISENPGGTDTQYF
d_call: TRBD1; j_call: TRBJ1-5; v_call: TRBV29-1; clone_size: NA; cdr3_nt: TGCAGCGTTTCAGGGGGCAACAATCAGCCCCAGCATTTT; cdr3_aa: CSVSGGNNQPQHF
d_call: TRBD1; j_call: TRBJ1-1; v_call: TRBV2; clone_size: NA; cdr3_nt: TGTGCCACCCAACCGGGGACAGGGAACACTGAAGCTTTCTTT; cdr3_aa: CATQPGTGNTEAFF
d_call: TRBD1; j_call: TRBJ1-6; v_call: TRBV28; clone_size: NA; cdr3_nt: TGTGCCAGCAGCCGGGACAGGGTCTCCTATAATTCACCCCTCCACTTT; cdr3_aa: CASSRDRVSYNSPLHF
d_call: NA; j_call: TRBJ1-2; v_call: TRBV5-1; clone_size: NA; cdr3_nt: TGCGCCAGCAGCTTAACAGGGAGTGGGGGCTACACCTTC; cdr3_aa: CASSLTGSGGYTF
d_call: TRBD2; j_call: TRBJ2-1; v_call: TRBV2; clone_size: NA; cdr3_nt: TGTGCCTCGGGGGGGAGCTCCTACAATGAGCAGTTCTTC; cdr3_aa: CASGGSSYNEQFF
d_call: TRBD2; j_call: TRBJ2-1; v_call: TRBV20-1; clone_size: NA; cdr3_nt: TGCAGTGCTAGTAGGCTAGCGGGGGGGAATGAGCAGTTCTTC; cdr3_aa: CSASRLAGGNEQFF
d_call: NA; j_call: TRBJ2-5; v_call: TRBV5-8; clone_size: NA; cdr3_nt: TGTGCCAGCAGCTCCCCGGGGTCTCGGGGGACCCAGTACTTC; cdr3_aa: CASSSPGSRGTQYF
d_call: TRBD1; j_call: TRBJ2-5; v_call: TRBV24-1; clone_size: NA; cdr3_nt: TGTGCCACCAGTGATGCGGACAGGGGGATGGAGACCCAGTACTTC; cdr3_aa: CATSDADRGMETQYF
d_call: NA; j_call: TRBJ2-7; v_call: TRBV19; clone_size: NA; cdr3_nt: TGTGCCAGTAGTCCCGCCTCCGGGACACTCAACGAGCAGTACTTC; cdr3_aa: CASSPASGTLNEQYF
d_call: TRBD1; j_call: TRBJ1-5; v_call: TRBV4-1; clone_size: NA; cdr3_nt: TGCGCCAGCAGCCAAATGTTACAGGGGGAGCCCCAGCATTTT; cdr3_aa: CASSQMLQGEPQHF
d_call: NA; j_call: TRBJ1-5; v_call: TRBV15; clone_size: NA; cdr3_nt: TGTGCCACCAAGGGGGGCAATCAGCCCCAGCATTTT; cdr3_aa: CATKGGNQPQHF
d_call: NA; j_call: TRBJ2-7; v_call: TRBV18; clone_size: NA; cdr3_nt: TGTGCCAGCTCACTAGGGGTCCAAGTTTACGAGCAGTACTTC; cdr3_aa: CASSLGVQVYEQYF
d_call: NA; j_call: TRBJ2-7; v_call: TRBV12-3/TRBV12-4; clone_size: NA; cdr3_nt: TGTGCCAGCAGCTTCCGCAGAGTGGAGGAGCAGTACTTC; cdr3_aa: CASSFRRVEEQYF
d_call: NA; j_call: TRBJ1-2; v_call: TRBV15; clone_size: NA; cdr3_nt: TGTGCCACCAGCAGAGATACACAGATCTTCTATGGCTACACCTTC; cdr3_aa: CATSRDTQIFYGYTF
d_call: NA; j_call: TRBJ2-4; v_call: TRBV11-2; clone_size: NA; cdr3_nt: TGTGCCAGCAGCTTCTCCCCGGGGGCCAAAAACATTCAGTACTTC; cdr3_aa: CASSFSPGAKNIQYF
d_call: TRBD1; j_call: TRBJ1-5; v_call: TRBV5-1; clone_size: NA; cdr3_nt: TGCGCCAGCAGCTTGGGACAGGGTGCTCAGCCCCAGCATTTT; cdr3_aa: CASSLGQGAQPQHF
d_call: NA; j_call: TRBJ1-4; v_call: TRBV4-1; clone_size: NA; cdr3_nt: TGCGCCAGCAGCCCCAGAGGAGGGGCGGGTGAAAAACTGTTTTTT; cdr3_aa: CASSPRGGAGEKLFF
d_call: TRBD1; j_call: TRBJ2-2; v_call: TRBV13; clone_size: NA; cdr3_nt: TGTGCCAGCAGCGCAACAGGGGGTCACACCGGGGAGCTGTTTTTT; cdr3_aa: CASSATGGHTGELFF
d_call: TRBD1; j_call: TRBJ1-1; v_call: TRBV18; clone_size: NA; cdr3_nt: TGTGCCAGCTCGCCGACAGGGCGGGAAACTGAAGCTTTCTTT; cdr3_aa: CASSPTGRETEAFF
d_call: NA; j_call: TRBJ1-5; v_call: TRBV7-2; clone_size: NA; cdr3_nt: TGTGCCAGCAGACTGCATGATAGCAATCAGCCCCAGCATTTT; cdr3_aa: CASRLHDSNQPQHF
d_call: TRBD2; j_call: TRBJ2-3; v_call: TRBV19; clone_size: NA; cdr3_nt: TGTGCCACCGGCGGCAGCGGGGGGAAGGATACGCAGTATTTT; cdr3_aa: CATGGSGGKDTQYF
d_call: TRBD2; j_call: TRBJ2-1; v_call: TRBV2; clone_size: NA; cdr3_nt: TGTGCCAGCAGTGAACGGGTGCGGGGGGGCTGGAATGAGCAGTTCTTC; cdr3_aa: CASSERVRGGWNEQFF